Presented here are 17 T cell receptor beta chains from one specimen sequenced in a study of blood T cell repertoires in COVID-19. TCRdb's copy holds only in-frame clones and misses some; the assay was immunoSEQ multiplex PCR. The sample has about 180,000 clones, just over 85% seen once. Sequences were obtained from PBMCs or T cells enriched from blood (not recorded which). The receptors come from a woman in her late teens or twenties who had recovered from COVID-19.

The chain is built from TRBV5-1 and TRBJ2-2; D is perhaps TRBD2 (5 bases). The CDR3 consists of 14 residues. V lost 4 bases to trimming and J lost 0 bases, with 7 bases between them. The germline CDR1 and CDR2 sequences are SGHRS and YFSETQ. Here the CDR3 DNA reads TGCGCCAGCAGCGGAGCGGCGAACACCGGGGAGCTGTTTTTT. Translated, it gives CASSGAANTGELFF.

V is TRBV10-3 and J is TRBJ1-4, with TRBD1 identical over 11 bases. The germline V gene encodes CDR1 ENHRY and CDR2 SYGVKD. Losses at the gene ends were 8 bases for V and 6 bases for J; bases not matched to a gene: 5. The CDR3 sequence is 14 residues long. CDR3: CAIGPGQGDEKLFF. Written as DNA, the CDR3 is TGTGCCATCGGTCCGGGACAGGGGGATGAAAAACTGTTTTTT.

Written as DNA, the CDR3 is TGTGCCAGCAGTGAAACCAACTCCGACATACCCCGGGGGACTGAAGCTTTCTTT. Translating gives CASSETNSDIPRGTEAFF. The chain joins TRBV2 to TRBJ1-1; tentatively, D is TRBD1 (5 bases). The CDR3 totals 18 residues. Trimming left V 2 bases short and J 5 bases short, with 24 bases between. From germline, CDR1 is SNHLY and CDR2 FYNNEI.

The chain couples TRBV6-5 to TRBJ1-1, with D unclear. Trimming removed 0 bases at V and 9 bases at J, with 20 bases between. This CDR3 has 16 residues. CDR1 is MNHEY, CDR2 SVGAGI, per germline. This CDR3 reads CASSYSNGSRLSKAFF. The CDR3 region has the DNA TGTGCCAGCAGTTACTCGAATGGTTCGAGGTTGAGTAAAGCTTTCTTT.

The chain combines TRBV28 with TRBJ1-1, with 8 bases lining up with TRBD1. Germline CDR1 is MDHEN and CDR2 is SYDVKM. This CDR3 is 16 amino acids long. The V and J ends lost 6 bases and 1 base, in that order; junction bases with no gene match: 10. The CDR3 protein is CASSPGTGAANTEAFF. DNA of the CDR3: TGTGCCAGCAGCCCCGGGACAGGAGCCGCGAACACTGAAGCTTTCTTT.

The J gene is TRBJ2-1, the V gene TRBV19; TRBD1 aligns across 9 bases. The CDR3 has 15 residues. The J segment lost 4 bases and the V segment lost 3 bases, leaving 4 bases of the junction unmatched. Germline loops: CDR1 LNHDA, CDR2 SQIVND (reference sequence). As DNA, the CDR3 is TGTGCCAGTAGTATCGGGACAGGGACTTACAATGAGCAGTTCTTC. Amino acid sequence: CASSIGTGTYNEQFF.

There are a few counts of this clone. The V gene is TRBV14, the J gene TRBJ1-3, with D hard to call. CDR3 length equals 18 residues. In germline, CDR1 is SGHDN, CDR2 FVKESK. V lost 2 bases and J lost 0, with 17 bases in between. The CDR3 spells CASSQLLRATHSGNTIYF. CDR3 sequence (DNA): TGTGCCAGCAGCCAACTCCTGCGGGCAACCCACTCTGGAAACACCATATATTTT.

The chain employs TRBV6-5 and TRBJ2-2; tentative D call: TRBD2 (7 bases). V was pared by 4 bases and J by 7 bases, with 10 bases between. The CDR3 is 13 residues long. The germline gives CDR1 MNHEY, CDR2 SVGAGI. The chain's CDR3 is CASSSGEGGELFF. Written as DNA, the CDR3 is TGTGCCAGCAGTTCAGGGGAGGGCGGGGAGCTGTTTTTT.

The rearrangement links TRBV29-1 to TRBJ1-3; D unclear. V was cut by 3 bases and J by 8 bases, with 11 bases left in between. CDR3 length: 12 amino acids. CDR1 and CDR2 from the germline V gene are SQVTM and ANQGSEA. CDR3 coding DNA: TGCAGCGTTGATCTGGGCCATGACACCATATATTTT. It codes for CSVDLGHDTIYF.

The V gene is TRBV28, the J gene TRBJ2-2; 9 nucleotides align to TRBD2. This CDR3 region has 21 residues. Looked up from germline, CDR1 is MDHEN and CDR2 is SYDVKM. The junction had 22 bases not matched to a gene; V was cut back by 3 bases and J by 5 bases. CDR3 sequence: CASSFRWREGPQAQWTGELFF. CDR3 nucleotide sequence: TGTGCCAGCAGTTTCCGCTGGCGGGAGGGCCCTCAGGCACAGTGGACCGGGGAGCTGTTTTTT.

The chain is built from TRBV7-8 and TRBJ2-1, with D perhaps TRBD1 (6 bases). Trimming left V 1 base short and J 6 bases short, with 16 bases between. CDR1 SGHVS and CDR2 FQNEAQ come from the germline V gene. The CDR3 spans 16 residues. The CDR3 DNA follows: TGTGCCAGCAGCTTAGTTGGGGGCAGGGTTAGCAATGAGCAGTTCTTC. Translating gives CASSLVGGRVSNEQFF.

This clone showed up just once. The chain is built from TRBV5-1 and TRBJ1-3; 8 bases fit TRBD1. Trimming at V came to 3 bases and at J to 3 bases, leaving 8 bases not matched to a gene. CDR1 SGHRS and CDR2 YFSETQ come from the germline V gene. The CDR3 runs 16 residues. Here the CDR3 reads CASSYGAGGVGNTIYF. CDR3 bases: TGCGCCAGCAGCTATGGTGCAGGGGGCGTTGGAAACACCATATATTTT.

This chain uses TRBV30 with TRBJ2-3; perhaps TRBD2 as D (6 bases). Germline CDR1 and CDR2: GTSNPN and SVGIG (reference sequence). The V end lost 6 bases, the J end lost 6 bases, and 19 bases lay between the germline ends. The CDR3 consists of 14 residues. The CDR3 region has the DNA TGTGCCTGCTCCGGGGTCGGGAGACGTGATACGCAGTATTTT. Amino acids: CACSGVGRRDTQYF.

The chain recombines TRBV12-5 with TRBJ2-1; 9 nucleotides agree with TRBD1. The J segment lost 5 bases and the V segment lost 0 bases, leaving 8 bases of the junction unmatched. Germline V gene data show CDR1 as LGHNT and CDR2 as FRNRAP. The CDR3 is 17 residues long. CDR3 loop: CASGLVLLWTGDNEQFF. In DNA form, the CDR3 reads TGTGCTAGTGGTTTGGTACTTCTCTGGACAGGGGACAATGAGCAGTTCTTC.

The J gene is TRBJ1-1, the V gene TRBV29-1; D ambiguous. Germline CDR1 reads SQVTM; CDR2 reads ANQGSEA. The V end lost 0 bases, the J end lost 11 bases, and 19 bases lay between the germline ends. This CDR3 is 14 amino acids long. The chain's CDR3 is CSVEEMGERLSAFF. As DNA, the CDR3 is TGCAGCGTTGAAGAAATGGGAGAGCGGCTAAGTGCTTTCTTT.

The rearrangement joins TRBV9 to TRBJ1-2, with D possibly TRBD1 on 6 matching bases. With 3 bases removed from V and 4 bases from J, the gap between germline ends came to 13 bases. Germline V gives CDR1 SGDLS, CDR2 YYNGEE. The CDR3 contains 14 residues. The CDR3 sequence is CASSGQETVYGYTF. In DNA, the CDR3 is TGTGCCAGCAGCGGACAGGAGACAGTCTATGGCTACACCTTC.

This chain joins TRBV6-5 and TRBJ1-6; the match to TRBD1 covers 8 bases. The CDR3 length is 14 residues. Trimming took 6 bases from V and 10 from J; bases not matched to a gene: 8. Germline V lookup: CDR1 MNHEY, CDR2 SVGAGI. The CDR3 DNA sequence: TGTGCCAGCAGGGATTCAGGGGGCGGATCACCCCTCCACTTT. Translated: CASRDSGGGSPLHF.